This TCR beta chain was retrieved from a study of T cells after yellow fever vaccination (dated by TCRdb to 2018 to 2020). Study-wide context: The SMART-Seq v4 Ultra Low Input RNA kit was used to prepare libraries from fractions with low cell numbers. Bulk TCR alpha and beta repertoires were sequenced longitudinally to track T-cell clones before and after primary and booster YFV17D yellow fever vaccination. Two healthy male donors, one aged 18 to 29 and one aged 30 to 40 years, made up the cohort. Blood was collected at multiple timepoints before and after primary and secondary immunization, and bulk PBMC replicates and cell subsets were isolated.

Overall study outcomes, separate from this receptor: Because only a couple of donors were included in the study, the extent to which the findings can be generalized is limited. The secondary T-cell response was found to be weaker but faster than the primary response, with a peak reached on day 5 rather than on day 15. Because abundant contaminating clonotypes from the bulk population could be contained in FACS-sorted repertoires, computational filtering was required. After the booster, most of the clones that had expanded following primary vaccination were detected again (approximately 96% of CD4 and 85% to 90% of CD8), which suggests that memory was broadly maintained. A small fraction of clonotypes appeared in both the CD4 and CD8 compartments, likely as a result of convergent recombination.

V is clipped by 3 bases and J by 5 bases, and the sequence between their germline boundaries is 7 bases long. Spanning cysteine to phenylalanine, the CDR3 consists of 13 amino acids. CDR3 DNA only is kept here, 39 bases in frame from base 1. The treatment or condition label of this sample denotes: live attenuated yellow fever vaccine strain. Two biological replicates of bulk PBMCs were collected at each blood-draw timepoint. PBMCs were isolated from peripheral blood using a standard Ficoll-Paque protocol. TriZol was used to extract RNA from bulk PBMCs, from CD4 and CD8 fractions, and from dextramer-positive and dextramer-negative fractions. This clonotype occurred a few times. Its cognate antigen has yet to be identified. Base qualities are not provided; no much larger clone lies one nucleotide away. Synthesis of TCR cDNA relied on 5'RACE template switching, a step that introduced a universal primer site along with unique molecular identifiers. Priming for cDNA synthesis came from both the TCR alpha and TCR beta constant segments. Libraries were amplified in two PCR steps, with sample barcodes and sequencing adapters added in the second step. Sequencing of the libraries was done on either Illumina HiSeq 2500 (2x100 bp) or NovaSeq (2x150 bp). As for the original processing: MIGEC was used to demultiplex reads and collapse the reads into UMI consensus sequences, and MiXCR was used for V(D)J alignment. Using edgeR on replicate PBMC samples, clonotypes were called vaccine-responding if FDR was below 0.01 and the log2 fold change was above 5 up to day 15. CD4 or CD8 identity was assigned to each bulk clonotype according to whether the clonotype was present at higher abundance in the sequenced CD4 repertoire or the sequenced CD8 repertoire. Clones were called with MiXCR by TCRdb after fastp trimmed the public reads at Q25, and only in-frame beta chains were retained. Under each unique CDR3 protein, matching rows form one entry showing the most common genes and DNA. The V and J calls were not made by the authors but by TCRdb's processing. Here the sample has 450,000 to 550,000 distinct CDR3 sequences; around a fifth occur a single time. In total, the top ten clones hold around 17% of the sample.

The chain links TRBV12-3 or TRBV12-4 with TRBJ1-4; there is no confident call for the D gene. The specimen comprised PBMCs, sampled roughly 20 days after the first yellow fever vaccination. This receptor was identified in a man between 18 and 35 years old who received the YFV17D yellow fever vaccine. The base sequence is TGTGCCAGCAGTTTCTGGGGAAATGAAAAACTGTTTTTT. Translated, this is CASSFWGNEKLFF.